This T cell receptor beta chain was captured in a study of blood T cells in healthy people across ages. This clonotype has more than one count but fewer than ten. The junction differs from germline at one of its ends, possibly a read error. For the second PCR, which ran for about 6 to 11 cycles, a sample-barcoded 5' primer and a J-beta primer mix were used. MiXCR, applied by TCRdb to the 5' RACE reads, yields one record per CDR3 protein. Of 1.6 million or so distinct CDR3 sequences in the sample, about 31% were seen once. This sequence was found in a woman aged 25 to 39 in good health. Material: blood.

The CDR3 loop reads CASSQDKSWNTGAFF. The CDR3 nucleotides are TGCGCCAGCAGCCAAGATAAGTCCTGGAACACTGGAGCTTTCTTT. This chain links TRBV4-1 with TRBJ1-1; no definite D call. The CDR3 has 15 residues. CDR1 and CDR2 from the germline V gene are MGHRA and YSYEKL.